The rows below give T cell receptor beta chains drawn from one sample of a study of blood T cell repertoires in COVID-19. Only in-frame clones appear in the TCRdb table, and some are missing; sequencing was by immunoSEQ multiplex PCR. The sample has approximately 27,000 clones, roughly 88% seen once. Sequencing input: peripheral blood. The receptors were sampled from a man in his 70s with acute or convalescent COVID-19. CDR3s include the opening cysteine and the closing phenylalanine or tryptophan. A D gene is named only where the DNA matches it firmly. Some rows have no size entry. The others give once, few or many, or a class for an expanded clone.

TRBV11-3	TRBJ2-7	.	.	CASSRGQSSYEQYF	TGTGCCAGCAGCCGAGGACAGAGCTCCTACGAGCAGTACTTC
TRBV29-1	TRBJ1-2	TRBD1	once	CSAGQGDYGYTF	TGCAGCGCGGGACAGGGGGATTATGGCTACACCTTC
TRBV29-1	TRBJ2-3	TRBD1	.	CSAGTDTDTQYF	TGCAGCGCCGGGACAGACACAGATACGCAGTATTTT
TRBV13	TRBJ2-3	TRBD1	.	CASSWDREADTQYF	TGTGCCAGCAGCTGGGACAGGGAAGCAGATACGCAGTATTTT
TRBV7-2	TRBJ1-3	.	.	CASSLSGVSGNTIYF	TGTGCCAGCAGCTTATCAGGGGTCTCTGGAAACACCATATATTTT
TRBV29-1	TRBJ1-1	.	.	CSAFGGPLGNTEAFF	TGCAGCGCGTTTGGGGGCCCCCTTGGGAACACTGAAGCTTTCTTT
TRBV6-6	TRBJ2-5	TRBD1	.	CASGQGRETQYF	TGTGCCAGCGGACAGGGACGAGAGACCCAGTACTTC
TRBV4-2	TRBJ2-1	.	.	CASSHRVTENEQFF	TGTGCCAGCAGCCATCGAGTGACAGAAAATGAGCAGTTCTTC
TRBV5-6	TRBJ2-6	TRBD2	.	CASRPLGLAVSSGANVLTF	TGTGCCAGCAGACCCCTGGGACTAGCGGTAAGCTCTGGGGCCAACGTCCTGACTTTC
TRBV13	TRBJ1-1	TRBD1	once	CASSLTGGAEAFF	TGTGCCAGCAGCTTAACAGGGGGGGCTGAAGCTTTCTTT
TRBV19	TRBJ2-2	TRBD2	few	CASRRGLDHPPALFF	TGTGCCAGTAGGAGGGGACTAGACCACCCCCCCGCTCTGTTTTTT
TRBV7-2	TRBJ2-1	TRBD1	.	CASSLLRTGKNEQFF	TGTGCCAGCAGCTTATTGAGGACAGGGAAGAATGAGCAGTTCTTC
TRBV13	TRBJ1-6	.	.	CASRSKGSYNSPLHF	TGTGCCAGCAGATCTAAGGGGTCCTATAATTCACCCCTCCACTTT
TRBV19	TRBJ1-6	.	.	CASSPSGGLDLHF	TGTGCCAGTAGTCCTTCGGGGGGGCTGGACCTCCACTTT
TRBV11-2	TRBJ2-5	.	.	CASSFGFEHQETQYF	TGTGCCAGCAGCTTCGGTTTCGAGCATCAAGAGACCCAGTACTTC
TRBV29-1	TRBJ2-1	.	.	CSVDWSYNEQFF	TGCAGCGTTGATTGGAGCTACAATGAGCAGTTCTTC
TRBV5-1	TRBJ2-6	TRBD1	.	CASSELTGEGSGANVLTF	TGCGCCAGCAGCGAGTTAACAGGGGAAGGGTCTGGGGCCAACGTCCTGACTTTC
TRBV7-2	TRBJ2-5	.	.	CASSHQETQYF	TGTGCCAGCAGTCATCAAGAGACCCAGTACTTC